Detailed here is one T cell receptor (beta chain). The patients, who ranged from 18 to 65 in age, presented with newly diagnosed hyperthyroidism lasting under 2 months. The entry originates in a study of T cells in Graves' hyperthyroidism and ophthalmopathy. Overall study context: The blood sample was taken at first diagnosis, before treatment began.

J gave up 3 bases and V 2 bases, and 6 bases lay outside the gene matches. The CDR3 length is 15 residues. Germline V gives CDR1 LNHNV, CDR2 YYDKDF (reference sequence). From RNA transcripts, TCR beta CDR3 regions were amplified. TCR CDR3 underwent first-round RT-PCR with the HTBI primer set. TCRdb re-called the multiplex PCR reads with MiXCR, one entry per CDR3 protein. The sample lists about 350,000 distinct CDR3 sequences, approximately 18% occurring once. The V call is TRBV15, the J call TRBJ1-1; the match to TRBD1 covers 7 bases. Sequencing used blood. The clonotype originates from a woman aged 25 to 39 with Graves' hyperthyroidism that later progressed to Graves' ophthalmopathy. The CDR3 loop reads CATSRIDREYTEAFF. The CDR3 DNA follows: TGTGCCACCAGCAGAATCGACAGGGAGTACACTGAAGCTTTCTTT.